The clone carrying this T cell receptor beta chain was observed a few times. Antigen specificity is unknown. TCR alpha and beta CDR3 regions were amplified from RNA using iRepertoire nested multiplex PCR. TCRdb fed the multiplex PCR reads into MiXCR, producing one record per CDR3 protein. The data show more than 300,000 distinct CDR3 sequences, with approximately 42% seen just once and around 13% held by the top ten. This sample was taken from a study of glioma-infiltrating T cells. As for the study in general: WHO grade II oligodendrogliomas or astrocytomas, plus non-recurrent WHO grade IV glioblastomas, were sampled. Approximately 920,000 peripheral T cells were targeted at roughly 4.5- to 11-fold coverage. Points from the study as a whole: A blood CDR3 motif signature was depleted in highly divergent patients.

Germline CDR1 and CDR2: SQVTM and ANQGSEA. Trimming removed 2 bases from V and 6 bases from J; junction bases left unmatched: 11. The CDR3 runs 15 residues. The chain is built from TRBV29-1 and TRBJ1-1; 8 positions match TRBD1. Sequencing was carried out using glioma tissue, nonneoplastic brain tissue, or PBMCs (not recorded which). The sequence was obtained from a human donor with low-grade glioma or glioblastoma, undergoing nonglioma brain surgery, or in good health (not recorded which). CDR3 DNA sequence: TGCAGCGTTGAATCCGGGACAGGACCTTTAGCTGAAGCTTTCTTT. This sequence encodes CSVESGTGPLAEAFF.